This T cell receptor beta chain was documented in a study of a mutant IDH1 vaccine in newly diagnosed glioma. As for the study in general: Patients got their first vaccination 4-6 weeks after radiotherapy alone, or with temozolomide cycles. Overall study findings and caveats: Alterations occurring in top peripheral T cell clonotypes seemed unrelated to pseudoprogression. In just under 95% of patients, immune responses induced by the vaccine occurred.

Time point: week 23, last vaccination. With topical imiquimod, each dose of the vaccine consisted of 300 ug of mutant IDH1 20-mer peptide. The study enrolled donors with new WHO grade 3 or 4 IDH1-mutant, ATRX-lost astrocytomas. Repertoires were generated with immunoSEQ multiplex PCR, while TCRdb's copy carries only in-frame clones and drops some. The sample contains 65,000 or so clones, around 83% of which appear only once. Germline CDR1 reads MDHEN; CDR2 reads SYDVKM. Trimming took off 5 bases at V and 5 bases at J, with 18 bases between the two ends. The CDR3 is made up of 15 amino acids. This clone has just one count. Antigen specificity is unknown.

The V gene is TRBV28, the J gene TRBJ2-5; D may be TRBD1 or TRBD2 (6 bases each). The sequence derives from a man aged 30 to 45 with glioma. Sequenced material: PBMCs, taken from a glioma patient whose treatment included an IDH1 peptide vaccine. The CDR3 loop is CASSPEWGAWETQYF. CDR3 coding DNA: TGTGCCAGCAGTCCCGAATGGGGGGCTTGGGAGACCCAGTACTTC.